This is a list of T cell receptor beta chains from one sample in a study of human T cells and chemical hapten exposure. TCRdb independently ran MiXCR on the RACE reads; one entry per CDR3 protein. The sample has under 110,000 distinct CDR3 sequences; 9.5% to 15% are singletons. The source was whole blood, collected in connection with sensitization to the hapten diphenylcyclopropenone (DPC). Source of these receptors: a woman aged 50 to 60 with alopecia areata. Some clones in this sample may be carry-over from other donors' samples. CDR3s include the opening cysteine and the closing phenylalanine or tryptophan. The order of the fields is V gene, J gene, D gene, CDR3 protein. D genes are given only for firm matches.

v_call: TRBV28
j_call: TRBJ2-7
d_call: -
cdr3_aa: CASSEGSPYEQYF

v_call: TRBV5-6
j_call: TRBJ1-5
d_call: -
cdr3_aa: CASSLGFSGWDQPQHF

v_call: TRBV18
j_call: TRBJ2-1
d_call: -
cdr3_aa: CASSPRMENEQFF

v_call: TRBV11-2
j_call: TRBJ2-1
d_call: TRBD2
cdr3_aa: CASSLRGGGGVYNEQFF

v_call: TRBV7-9
j_call: TRBJ2-7
d_call: TRBD1
cdr3_aa: CASSLDPRDRGTYEQYF

v_call: TRBV2
j_call: TRBJ2-4
d_call: -
cdr3_aa: CASSDTARLNIQYF

v_call: TRBV28
j_call: TRBJ1-6
d_call: TRBD1
cdr3_aa: CASNWGQMNSPLHF

v_call: TRBV18
j_call: TRBJ2-5
d_call: -
cdr3_aa: CASSLVKGSETQYF

v_call: TRBV7-9
j_call: TRBJ2-7
d_call: -
cdr3_aa: CASSPGIDYEQYF

v_call: TRBV6-1
j_call: TRBJ1-4
d_call: -
cdr3_aa: CASSEDWDEKLFF

v_call: TRBV5-4
j_call: TRBJ1-2
d_call: -
cdr3_aa: CASSHPQGDYGYTF

v_call: TRBV5-1
j_call: TRBJ1-1
d_call: -
cdr3_aa: CASSLKGDTEAFF

v_call: TRBV11-2
j_call: TRBJ1-2
d_call: -
cdr3_aa: CASSLDPGAHFGYTF

v_call: TRBV6-1
j_call: TRBJ1-1
d_call: -
cdr3_aa: CASSGPVNTEAFF

v_call: TRBV21-1
j_call: TRBJ2-7
d_call: -
cdr3_aa: CASSKGDRGNEQYF